The 14 T cell receptor beta chains below all came from one sample that was sequenced in a study of T cells in Graves' hyperthyroidism and ophthalmopathy. Amplification yielded TCR beta CDR3 regions, with RNA transcripts as the source. With the HTBI primer set, the TCR CDR3 went through a first round of RT-PCR. TCRdb reprocessed the multiplex PCR reads via MiXCR and lists one record per CDR3 protein. The sample records about 640,000 distinct CDR3 sequences, approximately 15% being singletons. Sequencing used blood. Source of these receptors: a woman aged 50 to 60 with Graves' ophthalmopathy.

V is TRBV12-3 or TRBV12-4 and J is TRBJ2-1; 13 bases map to TRBD2. V trimming: 6 bases; J trimming: 7 bases; junction bases outside the gene matches: 6. The CDR3 is made up of 15 amino acids. The DNA for the CDR3 is TGTGCCAGCAGCAGGACTAGCGGGAGCCGGAATGAGCAGTTCTTC. It yields the protein CASSRTSGSRNEQFF.

The chain combines TRBV10-3 with TRBJ2-5; 12 bases match TRBD2. Per germline, CDR1 ENHRY and CDR2 SYGVKD. J lost 0 bases, V lost 8 bases, and 1 base had no gene match. The CDR3 is made up of 14 amino acids. In DNA form, the CDR3 reads TGTGCCATCGGACTAGCGGGGAACCAAGAGACCCAGTACTTC. Translating gives CAIGLAGNQETQYF.

This clonotype came up a few times. The rearrangement joins TRBV19 to TRBJ2-1; TRBD2 aligns across 9 bases. CDR1 LNHDA and CDR2 SQIVND come from the germline V gene (reference sequence). There are 19 residues in the CDR3. Losses at the gene ends were 3 bases for V and 8 bases for J; bases not matched to a gene: 20. CDR3 nucleotides: TGTGCCAGTAGTATGACGTTCCTAGCGGGAAGTGTTCGGGTCGATGAGCAGTTCTTC. Translated: CASSMTFLAGSVRVDEQFF.

This clonotype was found a few times. V is TRBV6-1 and J is TRBJ1-1; D is uncertain. Germline V gene data show CDR1 as MNHNS and CDR2 as SASEGT. V lost 5 bases to trimming and J lost 2 bases, with 12 bases between them. CDR3 length: 14 amino acids. The CDR3 DNA reads TGTGCCAGCAGTTTAAACAGATACAACACTGAAGCTTTCTTT. It yields the protein CASSLNRYNTEAFF.

This clonotype was seen repeatedly, ten times or more. This chain connects TRBV5-5 to TRBJ2-7; 7 bases are shared with TRBD1. CDR3 size: 16 residues. With 1 base clipped from V and 0 bases from J, the junction kept 7 bases outside the gene matches. The V gene's germline CDR1 is SGHKS and CDR2 YYEKEE (reference sequence). CDR3 sequence reads: CASSLSTGQHSYEQYF. CDR3 nucleotide sequence: TGTGCCAGCAGCTTGTCGACGGGACAGCACTCCTACGAGCAGTACTTC.

This clonotype appeared many times. The CDR3 sequence is CASSAPPAGLSYGYTF. The CDR3 bases are TGTGCCAGCAGCGCACCCCCGGCGGGGCTAAGCTATGGCTACACCTTC. V and J are TRBV9 and TRBJ1-2; weak D call: TRBD1 (5 bases). The CDR3 loop spans 16 amino acids. V dropped 3 bases and J dropped 4 bases, with 19 bases sitting between them. Looked up from germline, CDR1 is SGDLS and CDR2 is YYNGEE.

Ten or more counts support this clonotype. V is TRBV11-2 and J is TRBJ2-1; 9 bases line up with TRBD2. The CDR3 spans 15 residues. The V segment lost 5 bases and the J segment 9 bases; nucleotides outside the gene matches: 11. Germline CDR1 reads SGHAT; CDR2 reads FQNNGV. CDR3 region: CASSLLTGTSTEQFF. CDR3 coding DNA: TGTGCCAGCAGCCTACTCACCGGGACTAGCACTGAGCAGTTCTTC. The variable domain in full, completed from reference TRBV11-2 and TRBJ2-1, reads EAGVAQSPRYKIIEKRQSVAFWCNPISGHATLYWYQQILGQGPKLLIQFQNNGVVDDSQLPKDRFSAERLKGVDSTLKIQPAKLEDSAVYLCASSLLTGTSTEQFFGPGTRLTVL.

This clonotype showed up many times. CDR3 in DNA: TGTGCCAGCAGCTTGGGACTAGCGGGAGTCTTGAGGAATGAGCAGTTCTTC. Protein sequence: CASSLGLAGVLRNEQFF. This chain connects TRBV7-8 to TRBJ2-1, with 14 bases identical to TRBD2. This CDR3 spans 17 amino acids. The germline CDR1 and CDR2 sequences are SGHVS and FQNEAQ. V lost 3 bases to trimming and J lost 7 bases; unmatched junction nucleotides: 8.

This clonotype was recorded at least ten times. The chain combines TRBV29-1 with TRBJ1-1; no reliable D call. Per the germline V gene, CDR1 is SQVTM and CDR2 is ANQGSEA. V lost 1 base and J 8 bases, leaving 8 bases between the germline ends. The CDR3 length is 11 residues. The CDR3 DNA reads TGCAGCGTTGAAGTAACGGCCGAAGCTTTCTTT. This translates into CSVEVTAEAFF.

The sample holds many counts of this clonotype. DNA for the CDR3: TGTGCCAGCAGCGCCCGGACTAGCGGGTTCTACGAGCAGTACTTC. Protein product: CASSARTSGFYEQYF. The genes are TRBV13 and TRBJ2-7; TRBD2 aligns across 11 bases. V lost 5 bases, J lost 3 bases, and 6 bases stayed unmatched. Germline V gene data show CDR1 as PRHDT and CDR2 as FYEKMQ (reference sequence). The CDR3 totals 15 residues.

The V and J genes are TRBV20-1 and TRBJ1-1, with TRBD1 as a possible D gene (5 bases). Trimming removed 0 bases at V and 4 bases at J, with 12 bases between. The CDR3 consists of 14 residues. Germline CDR1 DFQATT, CDR2 SNEGSKA (reference sequence). The CDR3, as DNA: TGCAGTGCTAGAGATGCCGGCAGGGTCACTGAAGCTTTCTTT. Translating gives CSARDAGRVTEAFF.

At least ten counts were recorded for this clonotype. The V and J genes are TRBV29-1 and TRBJ2-1; D remains ambiguous. Trimming cost V 0 bases and J 5 bases, with 11 bases left between them. Looked up from germline, CDR1 is SQVTM and CDR2 is ANQGSEA. The CDR3 has 14 residues. DNA of the CDR3: TGCAGCGTTGAAGAGAATAGAAAGCACAATGAGCAGTTCTTC. Its translation is CSVEENRKHNEQFF.

The chain employs TRBV5-1 and TRBJ2-6, with D unresolved. The CDR3 spans 16 residues. Germline CDR1 reads SGHRS; CDR2 reads YFSETQ. V gave up 0 bases and J gave up 2 bases, with 9 bases separating them. The DNA for the CDR3 is TGCGCCAGCAGCTTGGAGGCCATCACTGGGGCCAACGTCCTGACTTTC. Translating it yields CASSLEAITGANVLTF.

CDR3 DNA: TGTGCCAGCAATTCGACAGGGCAAATACGAGCCTATGGCTACACCTTC. Amino acid sequence: CASNSTGQIRAYGYTF. The chain uses TRBV6-2 or TRBV6-3 and TRBJ1-2, with TRBD1 matching 7 bases. CDR3 length: 16 residues. The V segment lost 7 bases and the J segment 4 bases; nucleotides outside the gene matches: 15. Looked up from germline, CDR1 is MNHEY and CDR2 is SVGEGT.